This T cell receptor beta chain was recovered during a study of monozygotic twins with inflammatory bowel disease. Study-level points and caveats: Healthy co-twins exceeded IBD patients in TCRbeta diversity as measured by inverse Simpson. Versus healthy twins, IBD patients showed fewer clonotypes shared with others, especially with disease activity.

As regards this clonotype: As yet, its antigen is unknown.

The CDR3 contains 13 residues. Germline V gives CDR1 LGHNA, CDR2 YSLEER. Addition of UMIs with a 6-nucleotide sample barcode was achieved by template switching. After re-calling the 5' RACE reads, TCRdb lists one entry per CDR3 protein, DNA absent. The sample table sets out over 110,000 distinct CDR3 sequences. The J gene is TRBJ1-1, the V gene TRBV4-3. Material: blood. This sequence originates from a human donor with ulcerative colitis or Crohn's disease, or a healthy co-twin of an affected twin (not recorded which). CDR3 sequence: CASSQGWNTEAFF.